In its sample, the clone carrying this TCR beta chain was seen many times. As yet, its antigen is unknown. This sample stems from a study of early T cells in non-severe SARS-CoV-2 infection. Overall study context: The chains were unpaired, and the sequenced material was bulk RNA from unsorted whole blood.

Study-wide results and caveats: Using VDJdb, the matching emphasized anti-spike CD8 responses while missing private and CD4 specificities.

The CDR3 consists of 16 residues. Trimming pared 0 bases from V and 5 bases from J, leaving 14 bases between. CDR1 and CDR2 from the germline V gene are SGHRS and YFSETQ. Unique molecular identifiers were attached to individual cDNA molecules. TCRdb reprocessed the 5' RACE reads via MiXCR and lists one record per CDR3 protein. The sample records some 23,000 distinct CDR3 sequences, 4% to 5.5% being singletons. The sequence derives from an adult who was a healthcare worker with PCR-confirmed SARS-CoV-2 infection or an uninfected control (not recorded which). The rearrangement uses TRBV5-1 and TRBJ2-2; D might be TRBD1 (6 bases). The source material was whole blood. The DNA for the CDR3 is TGCGCCAGCAGCTTGGTTAACAGGGTACGAACCGGGGAGCTGTTTTTT. This gives the protein CASSLVNRVRTGELFF.